The next 29 T cell receptor beta chains were all read from a single sample in a study of PD-1 blockade in mismatch repair-deficient tumors. Clones were sequenced by immunoSEQ multiplex PCR, and TCRdb holds only the in-frame ones, with some missing. The table includes 70,000 to 95,000 clones, roughly 80% detected once. The sequencing used peripheral blood, collected 44 weeks after starting pembrolizumab. The receptors originated from an adult with mismatch repair-deficient cancer.

J is TRBJ1-2 and V is TRBV11-2; 9 positions agree with TRBD1. CDR3 length: 14 residues. The germline V gene has CDR1 SGHAT and CDR2 FQNNGV. The junction had 6 bases not matched to a gene; V was cut back by 4 bases and J by 6 bases. CDR3 region: CASSYGTGSDGYTF. As DNA, the CDR3 is TGTGCCAGCAGCTACGGGACAGGGTCTGATGGCTACACCTTC. Variable domain in full (rest from reference TRBV11-2 and TRBJ1-2): EAGVAQSPRYKIIEKRQSVAFWCNPISGHATLYWYQQILGQGPKLLIQFQNNGVVDDSQLPKDRFSAERLKGVDSTLKIQPAKLEDSAVYLCASSYGTGSDGYTFGSGTRLTVV.

The chain recombines TRBV6-1 with TRBJ2-4, with TRBD1 matching over 8 bases. The V gene's germline CDR1 is MNHNS and CDR2 SASEGT. V shed 1 base, J shed 8 bases, and the junction held 4 bases outside the gene matches. CDR3 length: 14 residues. CDR3 amino acids: CASSEGDRGYIQYF. In DNA, the CDR3 is TGTGCCAGCAGTGAAGGAGACAGGGGATACATTCAGTACTTC.

This sequence joins TRBV6-5 and TRBJ2-7, with 7 bases lining up with TRBD2. Looked up from germline, CDR1 is MNHEY and CDR2 is SVGAGI. V dropped 4 bases and J dropped 1; count of bases not matched to a gene: 4. CDR3 length equals 14 residues. The CDR3 coding sequence is TGTGCCAGCAGTTCCCTAGCGGAGTCCTACGAGCAGTACTTC. The encoded protein is CASSSLAESYEQYF.

This chain joins TRBV11-3 and TRBJ2-5; either TRBD1 or TRBD2 may supply D (5 bases each). V gave up 4 bases and J gave up 5 bases, with 17 bases separating them. This CDR3 spans 15 amino acids. The V gene's germline CDR1 is SGHNT and CDR2 YENEEA. The CDR3 spells CASSSGTTIGETQYF. CDR3 coding DNA: TGTGCCAGCAGCTCTGGGACGACCATCGGGGAGACCCAGTACTTC. Drawing the rest from reference TRBV11-3 and TRBJ2-5, the complete variable domain is EAGVVQSPRYKIIEKKQPVAFWCNPISGHNTLYWYLQNLGQGPELLIRYENEEAVDDSQLPKDRFSAERLKGVDSTLKIQPAELGDSAVYLCASSSGTTIGETQYFGPGTRLLVL.

CDR3 DNA: TGTGCCAGCAGTCCATACCGGGGAGGGGGCGGCGAGCAGTACTTC. Encoded protein: CASSPYRGGGGEQYF. The chain couples TRBV28 to TRBJ2-7; perhaps D is TRBD1 or TRBD2 (7 bases each). V was cut by 5 bases and J by 6 bases, with 20 bases left in between. Looked up from germline, CDR1 is MDHEN and CDR2 is SYDVKM. CDR3 length equals 15 residues.

The chain links TRBV16 to TRBJ2-6; D may correspond to TRBD1 or TRBD2 (5 bases each). V lost 4 bases, J lost 0 bases, and 10 bases lay in between. In germline, CDR1 is KGHSY, CDR2 FQNENV. This CDR3 region has 16 residues. CDR3 sequence reads: CASSRDGSSGANVLTF. CDR3 in DNA: TGTGCCAGCAGCCGGGACGGCAGCTCTGGGGCCAACGTCCTGACTTTC.

The J gene is TRBJ2-2, the V gene TRBV7-7; unclear D gene. CDR1 is SSHAT, CDR2 FNYEAQ, per germline (reference sequence). The CDR3 is made up of 12 amino acids. Trimming took off 11 bases at V and 0 bases at J, with 7 bases between the two ends. CDR3 loop: CALLSNTGELFF. CDR3 sequence (DNA): TGTGCCCTGCTTTCGAACACCGGGGAGCTGTTTTTT.

This clone has only one observation. The chain has TRBV18 and TRBJ1-2; perhaps TRBD1 as D (6 bases). V shed 1 base and J shed 4 bases, with 19 bases lying between them. Looked up from germline, CDR1 is KGHSH and CDR2 is LQKENI. The CDR3 runs to 17 residues. CDR3 DNA: TGTGCCAGCTCACCACAAGCAGGGGCGCTGTTCGGCTATGGCTACACCTTC. Translating it yields CASSPQAGALFGYGYTF.

The chain joins TRBV5-1 to TRBJ2-7; 9 bases align to TRBD1. Looked up from germline, CDR1 is SGHRS and CDR2 is YFSETQ. The junction had 6 bases not matched to a gene; V was cut back by 7 bases and J by 1 base. The CDR3 consists of 14 residues. The CDR3 loop is CASGGTGTSYEQYF. CDR3 sequence (DNA): TGCGCCAGCGGAGGGACAGGGACTTCCTACGAGCAGTACTTC.

DNA for the CDR3: TGTGCCAGCAGCGCGACAGGGAGTACCGGAAACACCATATATTTT. Translated, it gives CASSATGSTGNTIYF. The chain uses TRBV9 and TRBJ1-3; 7 bases align to TRBD1. CDR1 SGDLS and CDR2 YYNGEE come from the germline V gene. The CDR3 has 15 residues. V lost 3 bases, J lost 4 bases, and 7 bases stayed unmatched. Variable domain in full (rest from reference TRBV9 and TRBJ1-3): DSGVTQTPKHLITATGQRVTLRCSPRSGDLSVYWYQQSLDQGLQFLIQYYNGEERAKGNILERFSAQQFPDLHSELNLSSLELGDSALYFCASSATGSTGNTIYFGEGSWLTVV.

The chain carries TRBV6-1 and TRBJ2-7; D is possibly TRBD2 (5 bases). Germline CDR1 reads MNHNS; CDR2 reads SASEGT. The ends were cut back, 8 bases at V and 2 bases at J, with 7 bases in the middle. The CDR3 sequence is 11 residues long. CDR3 amino acids: CASGSAYEQYF. DNA of the CDR3: TGTGCCAGCGGGAGCGCCTACGAGCAGTACTTC.

The genes are TRBV7-8 and TRBJ2-1; 11 positions agree with TRBD2. The V gene's germline CDR1 is SGHVS and CDR2 FQNEAQ. V was pared by 5 bases and J by 8 bases, with 17 bases of the junction left unmatched. The CDR3 consists of 18 residues. The CDR3 reads CASSPTLAGDLRQYEQFF. The CDR3 nucleotides read TGTGCCAGCAGCCCAACACTAGCGGGAGACCTTAGGCAATATGAGCAGTTCTTC.

The gene calls are TRBV11-3 and TRBJ2-3, with a weak D call TRBD2 (5 bases). Germline V gene sequence: CDR1 SGHNT, CDR2 YENEEA. The CDR3 loop spans 16 amino acids. Trimming took off 7 bases at V and 2 bases at J, with 19 bases between the two ends. The CDR3 loop is CASTHRASSYTDTQYF. In nucleotides, the CDR3 is TGTGCCAGCACCCACCGGGCTAGCAGCTACACAGATACGCAGTATTTT.

The CDR3 DNA is TGTGCCAGCAGTAGGGACAGGGCGAGGGCGGGGGTCAATGAGCAGTTCTTC. It codes for CASSRDRARAGVNEQFF. V gene TRBV27 combines with J gene TRBJ2-1; 9 bases agree with TRBD1. Germline V gene lookup returns CDR1 MNHEY and CDR2 SMNVEV (reference sequence). V lost 5 bases and J lost 6; bases outside the gene matches: 14. This CDR3 comprises 17 residues.

The rearrangement joins TRBV4-1 to TRBJ1-2; no definite D call. V gave up 4 bases and J gave up 4 bases, with 10 bases separating them. The germline V gene encodes CDR1 MGHRA and CDR2 YSYEKL. The CDR3 spans 13 residues. In DNA, the CDR3 is TGCGCCAGCAGCCGGAGTGAAGGCTATGGCTACACCTTC. Its translation is CASSRSEGYGYTF.

CDR3 sequence: CASSQDGLLESEQYF. CDR3 DNA: TGTGCCAGCAGCCAAGATGGGCTCCTCGAGAGCGAGCAGTACTTC. The rearrangement links TRBV14 to TRBJ2-7; unclear D gene. This CDR3 is 15 amino acids long. Trimming took off 0 bases at V and 6 bases at J, with 15 bases between the two ends. CDR1 is SGHDN, CDR2 FVKESK, per germline. Using reference TRBV14 and TRBJ2-7 for the parts outside the CDR3, the full variable domain is EAGVTQFPSHSVIEKGQTVTLRCDPISGHDNLYWYRRVMGKEIKFLLHFVKESKQDESGMPNNRFLAERTGGTYSTLKVQPAELEDSGVYFCASSQDGLLESEQYFGPGTRLTVT.

The rearrangement joins TRBV6-6 to TRBJ1-2; no clear D gene. The length of the CDR3 is 14 residues. Germline lookup yields CDR1 MNHNY and CDR2 SVGAGI (reference sequence). The V end was cut by 6 bases, the J end by 4 bases, with 15 bases between. CDR3 bases: TGTGCCAGCAGCTACACGGGGTCCGGCTATGGCTACACCTTC. This translates into CASSYTGSGYGYTF.

The chain carries TRBV13 and TRBJ2-7, with D possibly being TRBD1 (5 bases). Germline CDR1 PRHDT, CDR2 FYEKMQ (reference sequence). This CDR3 is built from 11 residues. V lost 5 bases to trimming and J lost 4 bases, with 6 bases between them. The CDR3 DNA reads TGTGCCAGCAGCGCAGGGTACGAGCAGTACTTC. Its translation: CASSAGYEQYF.

The genes are TRBV6-1 and TRBJ2-7; tentatively, D is TRBD2 (6 bases). V gave up 4 bases and J gave up 2 bases, with 12 bases separating them. Germline assignment: CDR1 MNHNS and CDR2 SASEGT. CDR3 size: 14 residues. The CDR3 DNA is TGTGCCAGCAGTGTGGGCGGGGCAGCCTACGAGCAGTACTTC. Its protein is CASSVGGAAYEQYF.

This clone was recorded only once. The V gene is TRBV4-3, the J gene TRBJ1-2, with D tentatively TRBD1 (6 bases). V was pared by 1 base and J by 8 bases, with 20 bases between. The germline CDR1 and CDR2 sequences are LGHNA and YSLEER. CDR3 length: 16 amino acids. CDR3 sequence (DNA): TGCGCCAGCAGCCAAGTCCCCGGACAGAGGGATATAGGCTACACCTTC. Translation gives CASSQVPGQRDIGYTF.

This clone has more than one count but fewer than ten. V usage is TRBV6-5 and J usage is TRBJ1-2; weak D call: TRBD1 (6 bases). This CDR3 comprises 13 residues. Germline CDR1 and CDR2: MNHEY and SVGAGI. Deletions cut 7 bases from V and 5 bases from J, with 14 bases between. CDR3 DNA: TGTGCCAGCAATCCCACAGGGTATTATGGCTACACCTTC. Protein product: CASNPTGYYGYTF.

The V and J genes are TRBV5-1 and TRBJ2-1; possible D gene TRBD2, 5 bases. V lost 5 bases and J 0 bases, leaving 12 bases between the germline ends. This CDR3 region has 15 residues. CDR1 SGHRS and CDR2 YFSETQ come from the germline V gene. CDR3 region: CASSLASSSYNEQFF. The CDR3 nucleotides are TGCGCCAGCAGTTTAGCGTCGAGCTCCTACAATGAGCAGTTCTTC.

This rearrangement joins TRBV27 to TRBJ2-7; maybe TRBD2 (6 bases). Germline CDR1 MNHEY, CDR2 SMNVEV (reference sequence). The CDR3 consists of 16 residues. V lost 6 bases and J 0 bases, leaving 18 bases between the germline ends. The CDR3 bases are TGTGCCAGCAGGCGGGGAAGACTGACGGACTCCTACGAGCAGTACTTC. Its protein product is CASRRGRLTDSYEQYF.

This sequence joins TRBV5-1 and TRBJ2-7; D possibly uses TRBD1 or TRBD2 (7 bases each). The CDR3 is 17 amino acids. The ends were cut back, 1 base at V and 7 bases at J, with 24 bases in the middle. CDR1 and CDR2 (germline): SGHRS, YFSETQ. The CDR3 region has the DNA TGCGCCAGCAGCTTGACGGCAGGGGGGGATGTTGCGGGTGAGCAGTACTTC. Its protein is CASSLTAGGDVAGEQYF.

The gene calls are TRBV19 and TRBJ2-6; D uncertain. Trimming took 0 bases from V and 4 from J, leaving 13 bases between them. This CDR3 is 17 amino acids long. Germline CDR1 reads LNHDA; CDR2 reads SQIVND (reference sequence). CDR3 loop: CASSIDFRGTGANVLTF. The DNA for the CDR3 is TGTGCCAGTAGTATAGATTTCCGAGGAACCGGGGCCAACGTCCTGACTTTC.

This rearrangement joins TRBV5-6 to TRBJ2-2; D uncertain. The CDR3 has 17 amino acids. Per the germline V gene, CDR1 is SGHDT and CDR2 is YYEEEE. Trimming removed 0 bases at V and 4 bases at J, with 16 bases between. As DNA, the CDR3 is TGTGCCAGCAGCTTGGCGGTGCGGATTTCTACCACCGGGGAGCTGTTTTTT. The encoded protein is CASSLAVRISTTGELFF.

The V gene is TRBV29-1, the J gene TRBJ1-3, with D perhaps TRBD1 (5 bases). The CDR3 extends over 13 amino acids. V was clipped by 8 bases and J by 0 bases, with 11 bases between them. The germline CDR1 and CDR2 sequences are SQVTM and ANQGSEA. The CDR3 is CSFRDGSGNTIYF. In DNA, the CDR3 is TGCAGCTTTCGGGACGGCTCTGGAAACACCATATATTTT.

The chain couples TRBV5-4 to TRBJ2-6, with D unclear. This CDR3 has 14 amino acids. Deletions cut 5 bases from V and 2 bases from J, with 8 bases between. The germline V gene encodes CDR1 SGHNT and CDR2 YYREEE (reference sequence). The CDR3 sequence: CASRTVTGANVLTF. For the CDR3, the DNA is TGTGCCAGCAGGACTGTAACTGGGGCCAACGTCCTGACTTTC.

In this sample, this clone turned up once. This chain connects TRBV13 to TRBJ2-5; TRBD1 matches 11 bases. With 5 bases clipped from V and 5 bases from J, the junction kept 7 bases outside the gene matches. From germline, CDR1 is PRHDT and CDR2 FYEKMQ (reference sequence). The CDR3 loop spans 15 amino acids. CDR3 sequence reads: CASSARTGGMETQYF. CDR3 DNA sequence: TGTGCCAGCAGCGCCCGGACAGGGGGCATGGAGACCCAGTACTTC.